The sequence of this TCR beta chain was determined in a study of blood T cell repertoires in COVID-19. Study background: The United States, Italy and Spain provided the acute and convalescent COVID-19 samples. T cells, B-cell-depleted T cells, or PBMCs provided the cDNA or gDNA that served as material.

Under the authors' procedure: Amplification with reference gene primers provided the estimates of nucleated cell counts. TCRdb keeps only in-frame clones here, not all; method: immunoSEQ multiplex PCR. The DNA was the basis for D and trimming; V, J and clone size are from that table. The repertoire holds over 20,000 clones, with 80% to 95% as singletons. V shed 0 bases and J shed 3 bases, with 20 bases lying between them. Germline V CDR1 and CDR2: MNHEY, SVGEGT. The CDR3 spans 18 residues. The chain is built from TRBV6-2 or TRBV6-3 and TRBJ1-1; D is undetermined. The TCR sequence derives from a human donor in a cohort sampled during active COVID-19. The source material was peripheral blood. CDR3 loop: CASSYSVSSGAEDTEAFF. Here the CDR3 DNA reads TGTGCCAGCAGTTACTCGGTGAGTTCGGGAGCCGAAGACACTGAAGCTTTCTTT.